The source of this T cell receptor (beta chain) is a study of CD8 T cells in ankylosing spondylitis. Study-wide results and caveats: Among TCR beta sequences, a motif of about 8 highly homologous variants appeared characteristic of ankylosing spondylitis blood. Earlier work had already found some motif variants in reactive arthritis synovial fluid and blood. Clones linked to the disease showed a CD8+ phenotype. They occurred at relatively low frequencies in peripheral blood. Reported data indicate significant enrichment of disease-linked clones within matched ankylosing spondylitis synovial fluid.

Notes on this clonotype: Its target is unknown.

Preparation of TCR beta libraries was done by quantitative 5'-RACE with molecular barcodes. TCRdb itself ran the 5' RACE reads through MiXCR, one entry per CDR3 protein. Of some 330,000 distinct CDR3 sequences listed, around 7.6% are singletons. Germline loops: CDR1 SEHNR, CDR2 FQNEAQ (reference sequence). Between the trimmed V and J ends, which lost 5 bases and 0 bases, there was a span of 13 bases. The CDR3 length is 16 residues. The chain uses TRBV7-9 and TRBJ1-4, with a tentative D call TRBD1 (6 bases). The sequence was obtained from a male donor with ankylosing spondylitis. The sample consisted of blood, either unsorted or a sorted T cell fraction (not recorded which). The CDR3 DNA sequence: TGTGCCAGCAGCCGCGGGACACTAACAACTAATGAAAAACTGTTTTTT. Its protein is CASSRGTLTTNEKLFF.